This TCR beta chain was obtained from a study of identifying expanded T cells in peripheral blood. This CDR3 region has 14 residues. Looked up from germline, CDR1 is MNHNY and CDR2 is SVGAGI (reference sequence). The V segment lost 0 bases and the J segment 6 bases; nucleotides outside the gene matches: 5. The table came from immunoSEQ multiplex PCR; TCRdb's copy has only in-frame clones and leaves some out. The sample lists roughly 130,000 clones; 75% to 90% were seen once. Material for sequencing was blood. V is TRBV6-6 and J is TRBJ2-7, with 7 nucleotides matching TRBD2. This TCR was recovered from a person between 18 and 75 years old in good health. DNA for the CDR3: TGTGCCAGCAGTTACTCTGGGAGGGATCGCGAGCAGTACTTC. Translating gives CASSYSGRDREQYF.